This T cell receptor (beta chain) is from a study of cytomegalovirus exposure and HLA in healthy donors. Germline V lookup: CDR1 MGHRA, CDR2 YSYEKL. CDR3 length: 16 residues. V was clipped by 2 bases and J by 5 bases; unmatched bases: 9. Findings and limits, study-wide: Rarity characterized most TCR sequences, yet some public TCRs appeared in many donors. According to a later analysis, TCR clusters from the first cohort tended to co-occur in the approximately 130 validation repertoires. Overall, approximately 180 TCR beta chains were annotated as cytomegalovirus-associated.

The donors were in the approximately 110-subject validation cohort; that cohort was separate from the approximately 700-subject first cohort. A remark on this clone: Its specificity is not known.

The data were produced by immunoSEQ multiplex PCR, yet TCRdb's version contains in-frame clones alone and is incomplete. The data contain fewer than 200,000 clones, more than 75% of them singletons. The chain combines TRBV4-1 with TRBJ2-3; TRBD1 agrees at 8 bases. The clonotype was recovered from a woman aged 25 to 39 in good health and CMV-seronegative. Sequencing was done on a sample of PBMCs. The CDR3 here is CASSQPGQGVQDTQYF. The CDR3 bases are TGCGCCAGCAGCCAACCCGGACAGGGCGTCCAAGATACGCAGTATTTT.